One T cell receptor beta chain is described in this entry. As processed by the authors: Estimates of nucleated cell counts were drawn from the amplification of reference gene primers. Sequenced by immunoSEQ multiplex PCR; TCRdb stores in-frame clones only, minus some. Clone size and V and J calls were adopted from that table, with D and trimming inferred from the DNA. The data contain about 430,000 clones, 85% to 90% of them seen just once; the ten biggest clones take up 0.9% to 1.2%. The data are from a study of blood T cell repertoires in COVID-19. Study information: Sites across the United States, Italy and Spain contributed samples from acute and convalescent COVID-19. T cells, B-cell-depleted T cells, or PBMCs supplied cDNA or gDNA.

The CDR3 is 13 residues long. Trimming pared 4 bases from V and 13 bases from J, leaving 19 bases between. Germline CDR1 and CDR2: MRHNA and SNTAGT. What was sequenced was PBMCs or T cells enriched from blood (not recorded which). The origin of this receptor is a man aged 25-45 years who had recovered from COVID-19. V and J are TRBV6-4 and TRBJ1-2; possible D gene TRBD1, 6 bases. CDR3 nucleotides: TGTGCCAGCAGTGCCCAAGAGGGGGGGGAACCCACCTTC. Translating it yields CASSAQEGGEPTF.